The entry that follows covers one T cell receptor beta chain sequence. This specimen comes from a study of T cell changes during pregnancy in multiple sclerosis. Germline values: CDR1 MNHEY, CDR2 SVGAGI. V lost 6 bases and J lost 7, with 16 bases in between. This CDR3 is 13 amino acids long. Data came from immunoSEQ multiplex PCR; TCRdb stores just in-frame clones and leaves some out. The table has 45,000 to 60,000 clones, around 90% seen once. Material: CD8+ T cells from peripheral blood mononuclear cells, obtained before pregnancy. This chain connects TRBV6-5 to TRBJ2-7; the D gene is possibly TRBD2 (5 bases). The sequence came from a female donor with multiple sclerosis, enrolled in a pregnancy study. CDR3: CASSPDWGVEQYF. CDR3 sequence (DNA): TGTGCCAGCAGCCCGGACTGGGGTGTTGAGCAGTACTTC.